This T cell receptor beta chain was profiled in a study of T cell responses to AZD1222 COVID-19 vaccine (dated by TCRdb to about 2021). For the wider study: AZD1222 recipients with second doses at about 4 weeks or about 12 weeks were pooled, because spike-specific TCR depth and breadth did not differ between schedules. TCR sequencing was performed for more than 230 trial participants, of whom around 210 were given two doses of AZD1222 and some 25 were given two doses of MenACWY control vaccine. Trial participants were enrolled into age subgroups of 18-55, 56-69 and 70-plus years, which contained roughly 140, 27 and 60 TCR-sequenced participants, respectively. Results and caveats for the whole study, not just this receptor: Most participants were white British and females outnumbered males, and the authors suggested that clonal diversity may have been underestimated. CD4 TCRs associated with the vaccine covered the entire spike protein, and the dominant responses were in regions 160-218 and 743-854. Conclusions about previously exposed vaccinees are limited because only a handful of AZD1222 recipients were SARS-CoV-2 seropositive at baseline. After two AZD1222 doses, both the breadth and the depth of spike-specific TCRs were significantly higher than at day 0 and than in MenACWY recipients. Reportedly, close to half of the unique spike-specific TCRs recognized epitopes lying outside the regions that are mutated in the B.1.351 and B.1.1.7 variants. In the small 56-69-year group, the increase in depth fell short of significance, most likely because of low power. Because no day 14 peak-response samples were available, repertoires were characterized only after the peak T cell response.

Taken from cysteine to phenylalanine, the CDR3 has 15 residues. The only DNA kept is the CDR3, 45 bases in frame from the first base. Taken from the germline V gene, the CDR1 and CDR2 loops are SGHAT and FQNNGV. Germline trimming: 2 bases from V, 7 bases from J; junction bases outside gene matches: 10. This specimen's time point label, interpreted: baseline before first vaccination. Vaccinee samples were obtained from the UK trials COV001 and COV002, which included a single-blind randomized controlled phase 2/3 trial of AZD1222 (ChAdOx1 nCoV-19) in healthy adults. Trial participant PBMC samples were collected at day 0 and day 28 after the second dose for TCRbeta chain sequencing. The CDR3 regions of human TCRbeta chains were analyzed by immunosequencing. The study's own analysis went as follows. Repertoire TCRs were matched against a reference library of SARS-CoV-2-specific TCRs generated with the MIRA antigen-specificity platform. Breadth meant the fraction of unique TCRs that were SARS-CoV-2-associated, whereas depth meant the fraction of total T cells that were SARS-CoV-2-associated. Using the MIRA data, each spike-specific TCR was mapped to the spike region that the TCR reacts to and placed in a CD4 or CD8 class. Log10-transformed breadth and depth values were compared by one-way ANOVA with Sidak's multiple comparisons tests. Here the immuneACCESS table is served through TCRdb, limited to in-frame sequences with V and J called. Missing clones are a known gap in these copies; in checked studies unresolved V genes cover under half, and the rest lacks a known reason. That table gives V, J and clone size, and the DNA gave D and trimming. The sample table lists roughly 100,000 clones, approximately 88% of them with a count of one. The ten largest account for about a sixth of the sample.

This clone was detected only a few times. Its antigen remains unidentified. Per-base qualities were not stored, and no clone one base away is much larger. This material consisted of peripheral blood, taken on day 0 of AZD1222 vaccination. The sequence joins TRBV11-2 to TRBJ1-1, with 7 junctional bases fitting TRBD1. The sequence was obtained from an adult in good health. The bases are TGTGCCAGCAGCTTAACCGGGGACAGCACCGTTGAAGCTTTCTTT. It translates to CASSLTGDSTVEAFF.